The sequence of this T cell receptor (beta chain) was determined in a study of control samples from healthy donors and cancer patients. Germline CDR1 is LGHDT and CDR2 is YNNKEL (reference sequence). The CDR3 runs to 15 residues. Trimming took 0 bases from V and 1 from J, leaving 9 bases between them. Clones were read by immunoSEQ multiplex PCR, and TCRdb kept only the in-frame ones, dropping some. The sample holds some 95,000 clones; roughly 92% are singletons and the top ten take 3%. The TCR sequence derives from a human donor in good health. The donor label of this sample is uncertain. The sequencing sample was made of blood. The rearrangement uses TRBV3-1 (or the pseudogene TRBV3-2) and TRBJ2-5; D remains unclear. CDR3: CASSQEWPIQETQYF. In nucleotides, the CDR3 is TGTGCCAGCAGCCAAGAATGGCCGATCCAAGAGACCCAGTACTTC.